This TCR beta chain came from a study of blood T cell repertoires in COVID-19. Study at large: There were acute and convalescent COVID-19 samples, and they came from the United States, Italy and Spain. T cells, B-cell-depleted T cells, or PBMCs provided the cDNA or gDNA that served as material.

The V gene's germline CDR1 is GTSNPN and CDR2 SVGIG (reference sequence). Between the trimmed V and J ends, which lost 1 base and 0 bases, there was a span of 16 bases. The CDR3 sequence is 17 residues long. The study recruited people aged roughly 18 to 100 years across approximately 23 US areas. Cohort 3 recovery required two negative PCRs, clearance, or symptom resolution. Assay: immunoSEQ multiplex PCR; the TCRdb copy retains only in-frame clones and omits some. The sample lists a few hundred thousand clones; 75% to 90% were seen once. The TCR was taken from a man younger than 40 who had recovered from COVID-19. V is TRBV30 and J is TRBJ1-5; a possible D gene is TRBD1 (6 bases). Specimen: PBMCs or T cells enriched from blood (not recorded which). DNA of the CDR3: TGTGCCTGGAGTGACATACAGGGAGCCCTTAGCAATCAGCCCCAGCATTTT. Translated, it gives CAWSDIQGALSNQPQHF.